Following are 25 T cell receptor beta chains from one sample sequenced in a study of T-cell reconstitution after alpha-beta-depleted transplantation in children listed by TCRdb under 2016. Libraries were built with PCR. Instrument used: Illumina HiSeq 2500. To normalize quantification of the TCRbeta repertoire, the TCR libraries were built with molecular barcoding that relied on unique molecular identifiers. The public reads were reprocessed in TCRdb via fastp at Q25 and MiXCR, keeping in-frame beta chains. Duplicate CDR3 protein sequences are folded into a single record with the most common DNA and genes. The sample table shows over 15,000 distinct CDR3 sequences, and around 11% are seen once. The ten most abundant clones make up 70% to 80% of the sample. The label giving this sample's treatment or condition can be read as: allogeneic hematopoietic cell transplantation with graft depleted of TCRalphabeta T cells and CD19 B cells.

This specimen consisted of PBMCs, mostly from graft donor cells, obtained 180 days after TCRalphabeta/CD19-depleted stem cell transplant. These receptors were collected from a boy under three years old who had a stem cell transplant for Wiskott-Aldrich syndrome, so the T cells may come from the graft donor.

A remark on this clonotype: An end of the junction does not agree with germline; a read error may underlie this. V is TRBV7-8 and J is TRBJ2-2, with D possibly matching TRBD2 (5 bases). CDR3 length: 13 residues. The germline gives CDR1 SGHVS, CDR2 FQNEAQ. CDR3 sequence (DNA): TGTGCCAGCAGCCTCCTGAACACCGGGGAGCTGTTTTTC. It codes for CASSLLNTGELFF.

The gene calls are TRBV19 and TRBJ2-6; D gene uncertain. Between the trimmed V and J ends, which lost 5 bases and 0 bases, there was a span of 8 bases. The germline gives CDR1 LNHDA, CDR2 SQIVND (reference sequence). This CDR3 region has 15 residues. In DNA form, the CDR3 reads TGTGCCAGTAGTGAAACATTCTCTGGGGCCAACGTCCTGACTTTC. Translation: CASSETFSGANVLTF.

This sequence joins TRBV27 and TRBJ2-1; TRBD2 matches at 11 bases. Trimming took 2 bases from V and 13 from J; bases not matched to a gene: 7. The germline gives CDR1 MNHEY, CDR2 SMNVEV (reference sequence). This CDR3 has 14 residues. CDR3 DNA sequence: TGTGCCAGCAGTTTACCCCGACTAGCGGGACCTCAGTTCTTC. It encodes CASSLPRLAGPQFF.

This clonotype was recorded at least ten times. The CDR3 DNA sequence: TGTGCCAGCACCGGATGGGGTGGGAACACTGAAGCTTTCTTT. Amino acids: CASTGWGGNTEAFF. The chain uses TRBV5-4 and TRBJ1-1; D gene unclear. The V end lost 6 bases, the J end lost 1 base, and 13 bases lay between the germline ends. This CDR3 spans 14 amino acids. CDR1 is SGHNT, CDR2 YYREEE, per germline (reference sequence).

This clonotype has a count of ten or more. This rearrangement joins TRBV5-1 to TRBJ1-4; weak D call: TRBD1 (5 bases). V was shortened by 0 bases and J by 5 bases, with 8 bases between the two germline ends. The CDR3 consists of 14 residues. Germline CDR1 and CDR2: SGHRS and YFSETQ. The CDR3 loop is CASSLEQANEKLFF. CDR3 bases: TGCGCCAGCAGCTTGGAACAGGCAAATGAAAAACTGTTTTTT.

A few counts support this clonotype. V and J are TRBV5-1 and TRBJ1-4; 9 bases are shared with TRBD1. CDR1 SGHRS and CDR2 YFSETQ come from the germline V gene. This CDR3 spans 16 amino acids. J gave up 7 bases and V 0 bases, and 7 bases lay outside the gene matches. The CDR3 is CASSLGLGTGSEKLFF. CDR3 bases: TGCGCCAGCAGCTTGGGTCTAGGGACAGGGAGTGAAAAACTGTTTTTT.

In DNA form, the CDR3 reads TGCAGTGCTAGCGACAGCCCTAACACTGAAGCTTTCTTT. Encoded protein: CSASDSPNTEAFF. The chain is built from TRBV20-1 and TRBJ1-1; D is possibly TRBD1 (5 bases). This CDR3 spans 13 amino acids. V shed 3 bases and J shed 2 bases, with 10 bases lying between them. Looked up from germline, CDR1 is DFQATT and CDR2 is SNEGSKA (reference sequence).

In its sample, this clonotype was seen many times. The chain carries TRBV12-3 or TRBV12-4 and TRBJ2-2; D gene uncertain. This CDR3 contains 13 residues. Trimming took 4 bases from V and 4 from J, leaving 7 bases between them. CDR3 residues: CASSSSRTGELFF. CDR3 in DNA: TGTGCCAGCAGTTCTTCCCGCACCGGGGAGCTGTTTTTT.

In its sample, this clonotype was seen a few times. J is TRBJ1-5 and V is TRBV19, with a weak D call TRBD1 (6 bases). This CDR3 comprises 14 residues. V dropped 2 bases and J dropped 6 bases, with 11 bases sitting between them. The germline V gene encodes CDR1 LNHDA and CDR2 SQIVND (reference sequence). CDR3 DNA sequence: TGTGCCAGTAGTATAACAGGGTCGGGTCAGCCCCAGCATTTT. Translated: CASSITGSGQPQHF.

At least ten counts were recorded for this clonotype. The J gene is TRBJ1-2, the V gene TRBV7-9; weak D call: TRBD1 (5 bases). The CDR3 consists of 15 residues. Trimming left V 8 bases short and J 2 bases short, with 18 bases between. Germline assignment: CDR1 SEHNR and CDR2 FQNEAQ (reference sequence). DNA of the CDR3: TGTGCCAGCGGGGGTCTGGGGGGTGGGAACTATGGCTACACCTTC. Encoded protein: CASGGLGGGNYGYTF.

The chain joins TRBV5-1 to TRBJ2-1; the match to TRBD1 covers 11 bases. Germline V gives CDR1 SGHRS, CDR2 YFSETQ. CDR3 length: 15 amino acids. J was trimmed by 5 bases and V by 4 bases; bases with no gene match: 5. CDR3 DNA: TGCGCCAGCAGCGGCCGGGACAGGGGGAACAATGAGCAGTTCTTC. Its protein is CASSGRDRGNNEQFF.

This clonotype occurred a few times. This chain links TRBV20-1 with TRBJ2-6, with a possible D match to TRBD2 (7 bases). CDR1 is DFQATT and CDR2 is SNEGSKA in the germline V gene (reference sequence). V dropped 0 bases and J dropped 2 bases, with 11 bases sitting between them. CDR3 length: 16 residues. In DNA form, the CDR3 reads TGCAGTGCTAGAGATACAGGGAGGGCTGGGGCCAACGTCCTGACTTTC. Translated: CSARDTGRAGANVLTF.

J is TRBJ1-5 and V is TRBV6-1; D is unclear. This CDR3 has 15 residues. V gave up 2 bases and J gave up 0 bases, with 8 bases separating them. CDR1 is MNHNS, CDR2 SASEGT, per germline. CDR3 nucleotides: TGTGCCAGCAGTGAATTCGGGTATAGCAATCAGCCCCAGCATTTT. Translated: CASSEFGYSNQPQHF.

The count of this clonotype is one. This chain connects TRBV10-3 to TRBJ2-5; D is unclear. Germline lookup yields CDR1 ENHRY and CDR2 SYGVKD. Trimming cost V 3 bases and J 2 bases, with 10 bases left between them. This CDR3 region has 14 residues. This chain's CDR3 is CAISDGLDQETQYF. The CDR3 DNA follows: TGTGCCATCAGTGACGGGCTGGATCAAGAGACCCAGTACTTC.

The table lists this clonotype with many counts. The chain carries TRBV10-3 and TRBJ1-1, with TRBD1 matching 7 bases. Germline V CDR1 and CDR2: ENHRY, SYGVKD. The CDR3 loop spans 15 amino acids. Trimming took 6 bases from V and 0 from J; bases not matched to a gene: 7. The CDR3, as DNA: TGTGCCATCAGAGGGGGGGACAGAATGAACACTGAAGCTTTCTTT. It codes for CAIRGGDRMNTEAFF.

In its sample, this clonotype was seen a few times. The gene calls are TRBV6-1 and TRBJ2-3, with a possible D match to TRBD2 (5 bases). Trimming pared 6 bases from V and 4 bases from J, leaving 11 bases between. CDR1 is MNHNS and CDR2 is SASEGT in the germline V gene. This CDR3 is built from 13 residues. The CDR3 DNA reads as TGTGCCAGCAGCCCCCCGGGGTCAGATACGCAGTATTTT. Protein sequence: CASSPPGSDTQYF.

This clonotype was counted ten times or more. The chain recombines TRBV7-9 with TRBJ2-1; 12 nucleotides agree with TRBD2. The CDR3 consists of 16 residues. V dropped 4 bases and J dropped 7; count of bases not matched to a gene: 8. The germline V gene has CDR1 SEHNR and CDR2 FQNEAQ (reference sequence). This CDR3 is CASSSHGLAGLNEQFF. Here the CDR3 DNA reads TGTGCCAGCAGCTCACATGGACTAGCGGGACTTAATGAGCAGTTCTTC.

This rearrangement joins TRBV6-5 to TRBJ2-5; 9 positions agree with TRBD1. With V trimmed by 6 bases and J by 2 bases, 7 bases remained unmatched. The germline V gene has CDR1 MNHEY and CDR2 SVGAGI. CDR3 length equals 15 residues. The CDR3 nucleotides are TGTGCCAGCAGCCTGGACAGGGGCCGGCAAGAGACCCAGTACTTC. Its translation is CASSLDRGRQETQYF.

Ten or more counts support this clonotype. The chain has TRBV5-8 and TRBJ2-3, with no clear D. The germline gives CDR1 SGHTS, CDR2 YDEGEE. V lost 4 bases and J 0 bases, leaving 15 bases between the germline ends. The CDR3 contains 16 residues. The CDR3 region has the DNA TGTGCCAGCAGCCGATTCGACCGCCTTAGCACAGATACGCAGTATTTT. This codes for CASSRFDRLSTDTQYF.

This clonotype was seen more than once but under ten times. V gene TRBV6-5 combines with J gene TRBJ2-3, with 8 bases that match TRBD2. Germline trimming cut 2 bases from V and 6 bases from J; bases unmatched to any gene: 16. This CDR3 region has 18 residues. Germline-derived CDR1 and CDR2 are MNHEY and SVGAGI. The CDR3 is CASSYETLGGGRRDTQYF. In DNA, the CDR3 is TGTGCCAGCAGTTACGAGACCCTCGGCGGGGGGCGGAGGGATACGCAGTATTTT.

The chain recombines TRBV28 with TRBJ1-4, with unresolved D. The CDR3 spans 15 residues. V lost 5 bases to trimming and J lost 7 bases, with 17 bases between them. CDR1 and CDR2 (germline): MDHEN, SYDVKM. CDR3 coding DNA: TGTGCCAGCAGTCCCCACCAGGCCGGGAGTGAAAAACTGTTTTTT. Protein product: CASSPHQAGSEKLFF.

This clonotype was seen at least ten times. V gene TRBV7-2 combines with J gene TRBJ1-5; TRBD1 aligns across 10 bases. The CDR3 runs 14 residues. V trimming: 5 bases; J trimming: 7 bases; junction bases outside the gene matches: 5. Germline CDR1 reads SGHTA; CDR2 reads FQGNSA. DNA of the CDR3: TGTGCCAGCAGCCTGACAGGGGGCGACCAGCCCCAGCATTTT. It yields the protein CASSLTGGDQPQHF.

This clonotype was detected a few times. The chain is built from TRBV6-1 and TRBJ1-6; a weak D match, TRBD1 (6 bases). Looked up from germline, CDR1 is MNHNS and CDR2 is SASEGT. The CDR3 consists of 15 residues. Trimming stripped 5 bases from V and 8 bases from J, with 16 bases between. CDR3 in DNA: TGTGCCAGCAGTCCCCGCAGGGGATCGGATTCACCCCTCCACTTT. Its protein product is CASSPRRGSDSPLHF.

The chain uses TRBV3-1 and TRBJ2-7; D gene uncertain. The germline V and J ends were trimmed by 3 bases and 7 bases, with 10 bases remaining between them. This CDR3 is built from 12 residues. CDR1 and CDR2 from the germline V gene are LGHDT and YNNKEL (reference sequence). CDR3 nucleotide sequence: TGTGCCAGCAGCCAGAGCCTGGGAGAGCAGTACTTC. Translating it yields CASSQSLGEQYF.

The gene calls are TRBV13 and TRBJ2-7; 12 nucleotides line up with TRBD1. Per the germline V gene, CDR1 is PRHDT and CDR2 is FYEKMQ (reference sequence). The CDR3 has 17 amino acids. V was pared by 6 bases and J by 2 bases, with 11 bases of the junction left unmatched. The CDR3 protein is CASSSGQGASVPYEQYF. The CDR3 coding sequence is TGTGCCAGCAGTTCGGGACAGGGGGCTTCCGTCCCCTACGAGCAGTACTTC. The variable domain in full, completed from reference TRBV13 and TRBJ2-7, reads AAGVIQSPRHLIKEKRETATLKCYPIPRHDTVYWYQQGPGQDPQFLISFYEKMQSDKGSIPDRFSAQQFSDYHSELNMSSLELGDSALYFCASSSGQGASVPYEQYFGPGTRLTVT.